A selection of T cell receptor beta chains follows, all from one sample in a study of blood T cell repertoires in COVID-19. Clones were read by immunoSEQ multiplex PCR, and TCRdb kept only the in-frame ones, dropping some. The table includes 95,000 to 150,000 clones, approximately 80% detected once. Sequenced sample: peripheral blood. These receptors were collected from a woman aged 45 to 65 with acute or convalescent COVID-19. The CDR3 runs from the conserved cysteine through the conserved F or W. The order of the fields is D gene, clone size, J gene, V gene, CDR3 length, CDR3 protein, CDR3 DNA. The D gene is left open where the match is weak. Some rows have no size entry. The others give once, few or many, or a class for an expanded clone.

. | . | TRBJ1-6 | TRBV9 | 17 | CASSVDPASSYNSPLHF | TGTGCCAGCAGCGTAGACCCCGCGAGCTCCTATAATTCACCCCTCCACTTT
TRBD2 | . | TRBJ2-1 | TRBV15 | 20 | CATSRDPLSATSGIYNEQFF | TGTGCCACCAGCAGAGACCCCCTCTCCGCGACTAGCGGGATTTACAATGAGCAGTTCTTC
. | . | TRBJ1-1 | TRBV18 | 13 | CASSTQGGTEAFF | TGTGCCAGCTCAACTCAGGGAGGGACTGAAGCTTTCTTT
TRBD2 | . | TRBJ2-3 | TRBV29-1 | 14 | CSVDSLGGRDTQYF | TGCAGCGTTGATAGCTTAGGCGGGAGAGATACGCAGTATTTT
TRBD1 | . | TRBJ1-4 | TRBV5-1 | 14 | CASVDRAANEKLFF | TGCGCCAGCGTGGACAGGGCCGCGAATGAAAAACTGTTTTTT
. | . | TRBJ1-3 | TRBV10-1 | 14 | CAPSTQGKFGTIYF | TGCGCCCCTTCTACCCAGGGGAAATTCGGCACCATATATTTT
. | . | TRBJ2-1 | TRBV10-3 | 14 | CAISAPSSYNEQFF | TGTGCCATCAGTGCCCCCTCCTCCTACAATGAGCAGTTCTTC
. | once | TRBJ1-4 | TRBV7-2 | 12 | CASSLDREKLFF | TGTGCCAGCAGCTTAGATCGGGAAAAACTGTTTTTT
TRBD2 | . | TRBJ2-1 | TRBV28 | 16 | CASSSRLAGEYNEQFF | TGTGCCAGCAGTTCCCGACTAGCGGGGGAGTACAATGAGCAGTTCTTC
. | . | TRBJ2-4 | TRBV9 | 15 | CASSVGSGAKNIQYF | TGTGCCAGCAGCGTAGGTTCGGGAGCCAAAAACATTCAGTACTTC
. | . | TRBJ2-7 | TRBV3-1/TRBV3-2 | 13 | CASSQDTATGQYF | TGTGCCAGCAGCCAAGATACGGCGACAGGGCAGTACTTC
TRBD1 | few | TRBJ1-1 | TRBV6-1 | 14 | CASSEGQGETEAFF | TGTGCCAGCAGTGAAGGGCAGGGGGAGACTGAAGCTTTCTTT
. | . | TRBJ1-2 | TRBV27 | 14 | CASSPNSIIYGYTF | TGTGCCAGCAGCCCTAACTCCATAATCTATGGCTACACCTTC
TRBD2 | . | TRBJ2-1 | TRBV5-1 | 16 | CASSLQTSGRNNEQFF | TGCGCCAGCAGCTTGCAGACTAGCGGGAGAAATAATGAGCAGTTCTTC
. | . | TRBJ2-1 | TRBV2 | 17 | CASSSSGGLSSYNEQFF | TGTGCCAGCAGTTCCTCGGGGGGCCTGAGCTCCTACAATGAGCAGTTCTTC
. | once | TRBJ2-5 | TRBV9 | 14 | CASSQNPTEETQYF | TGTGCCAGCAGCCAGAATCCGACAGAAGAGACCCAGTACTTC
TRBD1 | . | TRBJ1-3 | TRBV9 | 13 | CASSQGVGNTIYF | TGTGCCAGCAGCCAGGGGGTGGGAAACACCATATATTTT
. | . | TRBJ1-6 | TRBV27 | 14 | CASSLLGGRSPLHF | TGTGCCAGCAGTTTATTGGGAGGGCGGTCACCCCTCCACTTT
. | . | TRBJ1-2 | TRBV29-1 | 14 | CSVEDIQVDYGYTF | TGCAGCGTTGAAGACATCCAGGTAGACTATGGCTACACCTTC
. | . | TRBJ2-7 | TRBV27 | 17 | CASRSEPLRLGTYEQYF | TGTGCCAGCAGAAGTGAACCGCTTAGACTAGGAACTTACGAGCAGTACTTC
TRBD2 | . | TRBJ2-1 | TRBV19 | 13 | CASNSGGHNEQFF | TGTGCCAGTAATAGCGGGGGACACAATGAGCAGTTCTTC
TRBD2 | . | TRBJ2-3 | TRBV3-1/TRBV3-2 | 14 | CASSQDLAGGSKYF | TGTGCCAGCAGCCAAGACCTAGCGGGGGGCTCGAAGTATTTT
TRBD2 | . | TRBJ2-5 | TRBV27 | 15 | CASSRRLAGGETQYF | TGTGCCAGCAGTCGGAGACTAGCGGGAGGGGAGACCCAGTACTTC
. | . | TRBJ1-6 | TRBV10-3 | 15 | CAISDREANNSPLHF | TGTGCCATCAGTGACAGGGAGGCCAATAATTCACCCCTCCACTTT
TRBD2 | few | TRBJ2-2 | TRBV10-3 | 17 | CAISESSSGSTTGELFF | TGTGCCATCAGTGAGTCGTCTAGCGGGAGTACCACCGGGGAGCTGTTTTTT
TRBD2 | . | TRBJ2-7 | TRBV5-4 | 15 | CASSARSSGGYEQYF | TGTGCCAGCAGCGCGCGGTCTAGCGGGGGGTACGAGCAGTACTTC
TRBD1 | . | TRBJ1-2 | TRBV10-3 | 14 | CAISDPGTADGYTF | TGTGCCATCAGTGACCCAGGGACAGCAGATGGCTACACCTTC
. | once | TRBJ1-1 | TRBV2 | 15 | CASSAMQGGSTEAFF | TGTGCCAGCAGTGCTATGCAAGGCGGGAGCACTGAAGCTTTCTTT
. | . | TRBJ1-6 | TRBV9 | 16 | CASSPPVVDFPPPLHF | TGTGCCAGCAGCCCCCCCGTCGTGGACTTTCCCCCACCCCTCCACTTT
. | . | TRBJ2-5 | TRBV9 | 13 | CASSRRQQETQYF | TGTGCCAGCAGCCGCCGACAGCAAGAGACCCAGTACTTC
. | . | TRBJ1-5 | TRBV19 | 12 | CASSIQGQPQHF | TGTGCCAGTAGTATTCAGGGGCAGCCCCAGCATTTT
TRBD1 | . | TRBJ1-1 | TRBV11-1 | 14 | CASSFRGRGTEAFF | TGTGCCAGCAGCTTTAGGGGGCGCGGGACTGAAGCTTTCTTT
. | few | TRBJ1-2 | TRBV3-1/TRBV3-2 | 14 | CASSQDRLGYGYTF | TGTGCCAGCAGCCAAGACAGGCTCGGCTATGGCTACACCTTC